The clone carrying this T cell receptor beta chain was seen more than once but under ten times. No antigen is known for it. These data come from a study of beta chain features in type 1 diabetes. Study-level findings and limits: PCR could preferentially amplify shorter templates, alike in patients and controls.

CD4+ naive, central memory, regulatory and stem cell-like memory subsets were isolated by sorting on CD45RO/CCR7/CD25/CD127/CD95/CD27. The whole isolated RNA underwent reverse transcription, so sequencing captured expressed TCRB transcripts. This table comes from immunoSEQ multiplex PCR, and its TCRdb copy is limited to in-frame clones, with some not included. The data show nearly 250,000 clones, around 14% seen once. Trimming pared 8 bases from V and 4 bases from J, leaving 12 bases between. Germline CDR1 reads MNHEY; CDR2 reads SMNVEV (reference sequence). The CDR3 consists of 13 residues. The chain combines TRBV27 with TRBJ2-4; D may be TRBD2 (5 bases). The sequenced sample consisted of naive CD4+ T cells from blood. This receptor was obtained from a woman aged 40 to 49 in good health. The CDR3 reads CASGGLRKNIQYF. CDR3 bases: TGTGCCAGCGGTGGACTCAGGAAAAACATTCAGTACTTC.